The present entry profiles one T cell receptor beta chain with its context. Its antigen is still unknown. No base quality values were provided; no much bigger clone lies one nucleotide off. TCRbeta CDR3 regions were amplified from genomic DNA using the immunoSEQ Assay, a bias-controlled multiplex PCR. Regarding the original processing steps: The number of nucleated cells in each sample was estimated by amplification of reference gene primers within the assay. To quantify the absolute abundance of each unique TCRbeta CDR3 rearrangement, sequence reads were collapsed and filtered. For each sample, productive Simpson clonality was calculated as the square root of Simpson's diversity index across productive rearrangements. Here the immuneACCESS table is served through TCRdb, limited to in-frame sequences with V and J called. Missing clones are a known gap in these copies; in checked studies unresolved V genes cover under half, and the rest lacks a known reason. V and J calls and clone size are given by that table; D and trimming were obtained from the DNA. Present in this sample are 160,000 or so clones, 80% to 90% of which were seen just once. In total, the top ten clones hold 2% to 3% of the sample.

Reading from cysteine to phenylalanine, the CDR3 counts 16 amino acids. CDR3 DNA is the only sequence kept; it has 48 bases, read in frame from the first base. Looking up the germline V gene (reference sequence) yields CDR1 SEHNR and CDR2 FQNEAQ. The germline V and J ends show losses of 3 bases and 5 bases respectively, and no gene match explains 9 bases of the junction. The data belong to a study of blood T cell repertoires in COVID-19 (dated by TCRdb to about 2020). For context, the study as a whole: Collaborator samples came from the United States, Italy and Spain and covered acute and convalescent phases of COVID-19. Sample metadata almost always included a de-identified subject ID, COVID-19 status, age in years and sex. The material from the prospective study consisted of cDNA or gDNA derived from T cells, B-cell-depleted T cells, or PBMCs. The repertoires were made available in a free public database intended to serve as a resource for research on the immune response to SARS-CoV-2. Deeply sampled blood TCRbeta repertoires from subjects exposed to, actively infected with, or recovered from COVID-19 were included in the dataset. Where HLA class I and class II types were available, the types were taken from metadata supplied by the sample provider, not from assay-based typing. The samples were drawn from two sources: the first 160 participants of the ongoing ImmuneRACE study, and 1,000 to 1,500 subjects contributed by 6 global collaborators. Findings and caveats that apply to the study as a whole: The amount of clinical and demographic metadata varied by source and participant and was provided uncurated.

Collaborating institutions collected whole blood in K2EDTA tubes following their own protocols. For TCRbeta analysis, collaborators shipped samples in one of three forms: frozen whole blood, isolated PBMCs, or DNA extracted from either of those sample types. Input material: peripheral blood. The chain is assembled from TRBV7-9 and TRBJ2-3, and TRBD1 aligns with 9 junction nucleotides. This receptor was identified in a woman in her 70s with acute or convalescent COVID-19. The DNA sequence follows: TGTGCCAGCAGCTTTGGTGTCGGACAGGGGAGAGATACGCAGTATTTT. Its translation reads: CASSFGVGQGRDTQYF. Beyond the CDR3, the reference TRBV7-9 and TRBJ2-3 genes provide the residues; the full variable domain reads: DTGVSQNPRHKITKRGQNVTFRCDPISEHNRLYWYRQTLGQGPEFLTYFQNEAQLEKSRLLSDRFSAERPKGSFSTLEIQRTEQGDSAMYLCASSFGVGQGRDTQYFGPGTRLTVL.